This TCR beta chain was retrieved from a study of blood T cell repertoires in COVID-19. At the level of the study: Acute-phase and convalescent COVID-19 samples originated in the United States, Italy and Spain. Sample material is recorded as cDNA or gDNA derived from T cells, B-cell-depleted T cells, or PBMCs.

The CDR3 is made up of 13 amino acids. Trimming pared 11 bases from V and 3 bases from J, leaving 13 bases between. In the original processing: Estimated nucleated cell counts came from reference gene primer amplification. The protocol was immunoSEQ multiplex PCR, while the TCRdb copy is restricted to in-frame clones and leaves out a portion. The DNA was the basis for D and trimming; V, J and clone size are from that table. The table lists about 170,000 clones, under 90% of them singletons. This TCR was sampled from an elderly woman with active or convalescent COVID-19. Material for sequencing was peripheral blood. The V and J genes are TRBV23-1 and TRBJ2-2, with TRBD2 as a possible D gene (6 bases). TRBV23-1 is sorted into the ORF group, with uncertain function. CDR3 bases: TGCGCCCCGCGGAGGGCGGACACCGGGGAGCTGTTTTTT. Amino acid sequence: CAPRRADTGELFF.